The T cell receptor (beta chain) described here comes from a study of blood T cell repertoires in COVID-19. Study details: The study drew acute and convalescent COVID-19 samples from the United States, Italy and Spain. PBMCs, B-cell-depleted T cells, or T cells provided the cDNA or gDNA that made up the material.

The table came from immunoSEQ multiplex PCR; TCRdb's copy has only in-frame clones and leaves some out. The sample lists just over 150,000 clones, approximately 92% occurring once. Germline loops: CDR1 SGDLS, CDR2 YYNGEE. V was shortened by 2 bases and J by 6 bases, with 8 bases between the two germline ends. The CDR3 runs 13 residues. Sequences were obtained from peripheral blood. J is TRBJ2-2 and V is TRBV9; tentatively, D is TRBD2 (5 bases). This clonotype was sampled from a woman aged 45-59 years with acute or convalescent COVID-19. The CDR3 DNA follows: TGTGCCAGCAGCGTGGTCGGGGCCGGGGAGCTGTTTTTT. Protein: CASSVVGAGELFF.